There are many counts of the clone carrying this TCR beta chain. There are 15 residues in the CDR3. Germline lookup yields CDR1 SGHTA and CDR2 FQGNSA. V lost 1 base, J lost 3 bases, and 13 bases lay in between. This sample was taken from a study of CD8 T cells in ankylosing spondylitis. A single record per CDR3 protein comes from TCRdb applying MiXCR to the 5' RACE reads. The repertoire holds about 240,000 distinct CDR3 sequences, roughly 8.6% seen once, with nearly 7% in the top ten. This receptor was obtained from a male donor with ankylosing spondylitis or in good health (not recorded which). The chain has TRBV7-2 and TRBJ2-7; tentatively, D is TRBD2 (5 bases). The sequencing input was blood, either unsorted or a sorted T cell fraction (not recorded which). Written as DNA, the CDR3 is TGTGCCAGCAGCTTAGGGACTCTTACCTACTACGAGCAGTACTTC. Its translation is CASSLGTLTYYEQYF. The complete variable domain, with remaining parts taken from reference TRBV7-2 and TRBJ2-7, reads GAGVSQSPSNKVTEKGKDVELRCDPISGHTALYWYRQSLGQGLEFLIYFQGNSAPDKSGLPSDRFSAERTGGSVSTLTIQRTQQEDSAVYLCASSLGTLTYYEQYFGPGTRLTVT.